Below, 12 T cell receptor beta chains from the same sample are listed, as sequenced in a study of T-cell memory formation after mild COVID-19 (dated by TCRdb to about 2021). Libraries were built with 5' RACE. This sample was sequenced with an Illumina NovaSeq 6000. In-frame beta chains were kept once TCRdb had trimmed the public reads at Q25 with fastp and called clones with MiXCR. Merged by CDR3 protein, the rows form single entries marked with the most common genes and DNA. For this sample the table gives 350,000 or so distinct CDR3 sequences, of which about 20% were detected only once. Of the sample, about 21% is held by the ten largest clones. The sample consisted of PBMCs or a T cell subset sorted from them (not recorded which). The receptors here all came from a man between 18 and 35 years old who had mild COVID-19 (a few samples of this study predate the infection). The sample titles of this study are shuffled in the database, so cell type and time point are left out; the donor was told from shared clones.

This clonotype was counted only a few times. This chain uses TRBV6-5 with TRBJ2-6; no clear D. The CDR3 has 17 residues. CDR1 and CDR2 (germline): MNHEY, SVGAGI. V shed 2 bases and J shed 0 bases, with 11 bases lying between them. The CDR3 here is CASSYTNDISGANVLTF. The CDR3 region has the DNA TGTGCCAGCAGTTACACAAACGACATCTCTGGGGCCAACGTCCTGACTTTC.

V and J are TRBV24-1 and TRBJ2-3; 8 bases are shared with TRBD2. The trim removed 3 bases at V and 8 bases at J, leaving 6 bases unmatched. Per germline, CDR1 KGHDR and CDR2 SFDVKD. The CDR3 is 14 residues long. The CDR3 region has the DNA TGTGCCACCAGTGATGCGGGACTAGAGAGTACGCAGTATTTT. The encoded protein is CATSDAGLESTQYF.

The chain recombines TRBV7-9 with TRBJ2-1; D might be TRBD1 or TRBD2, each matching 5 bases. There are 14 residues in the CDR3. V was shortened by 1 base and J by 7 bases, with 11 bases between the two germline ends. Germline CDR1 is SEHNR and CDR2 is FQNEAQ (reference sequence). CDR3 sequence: CASSLVGVVNEQFF. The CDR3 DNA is TGTGCCAGCAGCTTAGTGGGGGTAGTGAATGAGCAGTTCTTC.

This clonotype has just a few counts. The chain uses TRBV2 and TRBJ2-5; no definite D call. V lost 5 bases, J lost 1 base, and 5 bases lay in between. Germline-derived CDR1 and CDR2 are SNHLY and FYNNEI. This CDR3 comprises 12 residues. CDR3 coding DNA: TGTGCCAGCAGTTACACCCAAGAGACCCAGTACTTC. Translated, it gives CASSYTQETQYF. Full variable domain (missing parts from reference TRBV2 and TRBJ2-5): EPEVTQTPSHQVTQMGQEVILRCVPISNHLYFYWYRQILGQKVEFLVSFYNNEISEKSEIFDDQFSVERPDGSNFTLKIRSTKLEDSAMYFCASSYTQETQYFGPGTRLLVL.

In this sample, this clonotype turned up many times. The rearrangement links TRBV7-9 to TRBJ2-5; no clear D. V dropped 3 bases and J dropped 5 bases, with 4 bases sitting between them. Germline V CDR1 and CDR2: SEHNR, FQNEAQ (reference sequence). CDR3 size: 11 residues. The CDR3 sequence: CASSFRETQYF. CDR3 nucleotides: TGTGCCAGCAGCTTCCGGGAGACCCAGTACTTC.

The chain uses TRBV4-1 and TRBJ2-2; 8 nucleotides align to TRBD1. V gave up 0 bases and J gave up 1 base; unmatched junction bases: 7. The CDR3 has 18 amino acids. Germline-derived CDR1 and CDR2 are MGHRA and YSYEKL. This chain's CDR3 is CASSQEGQASGNTGELFF. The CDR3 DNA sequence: TGCGCCAGCAGCCAAGAGGGACAGGCTTCGGGGAACACCGGGGAGCTGTTTTTT.

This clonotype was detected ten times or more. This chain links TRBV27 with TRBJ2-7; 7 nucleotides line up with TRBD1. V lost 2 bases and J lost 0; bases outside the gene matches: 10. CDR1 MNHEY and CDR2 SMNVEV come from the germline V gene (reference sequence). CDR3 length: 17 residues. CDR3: CASSLPEDRASSYEQYV. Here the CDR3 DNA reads TGTGCCAGCAGTTTACCAGAAGACAGGGCGAGCTCCTACGAGCAGTACGTC.

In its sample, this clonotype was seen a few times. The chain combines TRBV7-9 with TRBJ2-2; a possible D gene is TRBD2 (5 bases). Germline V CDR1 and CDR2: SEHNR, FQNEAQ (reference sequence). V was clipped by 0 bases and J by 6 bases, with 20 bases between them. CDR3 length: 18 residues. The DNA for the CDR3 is TGTGCCAGCAGCTTAGCGTGGGTTCGGGGATTGAAAGCCGGGGAGCTGTTTTTT. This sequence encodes CASSLAWVRGLKAGELFF. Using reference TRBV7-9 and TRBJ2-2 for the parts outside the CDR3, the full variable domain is DTGVSQNPRHKITKRGQNVTFRCDPISEHNRLYWYRQTLGQGPEFLTYFQNEAQLEKSRLLSDRFSAERPKGSFSTLEIQRTEQGDSAMYLCASSLAWVRGLKAGELFFGEGSRLTVL.

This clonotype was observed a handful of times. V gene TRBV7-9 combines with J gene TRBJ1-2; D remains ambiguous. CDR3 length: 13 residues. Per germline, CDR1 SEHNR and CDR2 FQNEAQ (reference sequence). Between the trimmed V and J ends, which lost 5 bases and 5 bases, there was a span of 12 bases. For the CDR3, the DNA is TGTGCCAGCAGCCACCTTTTCGGGTATGGCTACACCTTC. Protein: CASSHLFGYGYTF.

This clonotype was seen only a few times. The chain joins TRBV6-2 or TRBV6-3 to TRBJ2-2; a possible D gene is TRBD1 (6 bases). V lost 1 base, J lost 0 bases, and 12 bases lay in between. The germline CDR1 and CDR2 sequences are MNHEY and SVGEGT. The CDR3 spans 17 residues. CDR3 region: CASSYWSGTPNTGELFF. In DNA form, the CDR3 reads TGTGCCAGCAGTTACTGGTCCGGGACACCGAACACCGGGGAGCTGTTTTTT.

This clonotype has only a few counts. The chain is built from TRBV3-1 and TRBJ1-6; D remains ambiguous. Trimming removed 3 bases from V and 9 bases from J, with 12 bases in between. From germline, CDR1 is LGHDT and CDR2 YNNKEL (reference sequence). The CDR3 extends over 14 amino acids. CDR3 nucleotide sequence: TGTGCCAGCAGCCAGCGATATGACTCTTCACCCCTCCACTTT. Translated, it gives CASSQRYDSSPLHF. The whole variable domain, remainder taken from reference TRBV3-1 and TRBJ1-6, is DTAVSQTPKYLVTQMGNDKSIKCEQNLGHDTMYWYKQDSKKFLKIMFSYNNKELIINETVPNRFSPKSPDKAHLNLHINSLELGDSAVYFCASSQRYDSSPLHFGNGTRLTVT.

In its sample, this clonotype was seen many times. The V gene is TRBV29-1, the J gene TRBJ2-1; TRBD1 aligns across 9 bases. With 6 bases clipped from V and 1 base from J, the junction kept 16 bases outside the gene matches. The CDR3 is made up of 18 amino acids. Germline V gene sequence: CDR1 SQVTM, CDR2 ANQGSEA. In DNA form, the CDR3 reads TGCAGCGTCCAAACCGGGACAGGGTTACGTGGGTCCTACAATGAGCAGTTCTTC. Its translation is CSVQTGTGLRGSYNEQFF.